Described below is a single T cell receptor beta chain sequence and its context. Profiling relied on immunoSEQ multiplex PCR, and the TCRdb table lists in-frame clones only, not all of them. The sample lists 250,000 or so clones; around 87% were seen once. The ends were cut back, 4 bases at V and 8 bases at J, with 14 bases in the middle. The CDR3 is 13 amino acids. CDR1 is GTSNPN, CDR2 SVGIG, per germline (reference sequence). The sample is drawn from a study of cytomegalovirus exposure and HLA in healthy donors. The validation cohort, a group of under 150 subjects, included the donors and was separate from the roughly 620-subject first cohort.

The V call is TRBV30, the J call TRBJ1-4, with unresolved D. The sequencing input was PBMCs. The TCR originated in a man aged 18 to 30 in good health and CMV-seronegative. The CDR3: CAWIPNPGEKLFF. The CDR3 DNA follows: TGTGCCTGGATTCCAAACCCCGGGGAAAAACTGTTTTTT.